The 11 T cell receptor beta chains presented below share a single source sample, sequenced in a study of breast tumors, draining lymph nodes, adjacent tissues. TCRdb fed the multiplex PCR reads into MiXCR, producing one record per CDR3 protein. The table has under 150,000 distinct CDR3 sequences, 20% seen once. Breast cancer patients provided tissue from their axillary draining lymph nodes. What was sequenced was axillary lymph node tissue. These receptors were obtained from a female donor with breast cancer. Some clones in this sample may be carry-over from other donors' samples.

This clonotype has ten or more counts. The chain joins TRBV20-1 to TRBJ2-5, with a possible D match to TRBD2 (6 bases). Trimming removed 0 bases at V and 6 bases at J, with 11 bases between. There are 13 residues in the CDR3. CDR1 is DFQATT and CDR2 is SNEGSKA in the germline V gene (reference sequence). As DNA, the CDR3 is TGCAGTGCTAGAGAGACTAGTCGGAAGACCCAGTACTTC. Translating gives CSARETSRKTQYF.

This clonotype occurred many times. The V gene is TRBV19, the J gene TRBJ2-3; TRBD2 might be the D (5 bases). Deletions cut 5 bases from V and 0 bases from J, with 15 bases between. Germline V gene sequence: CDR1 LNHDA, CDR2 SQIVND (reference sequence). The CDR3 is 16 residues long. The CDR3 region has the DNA TGTGCCAGTAGTGCCGACGAGACTACGAGCACAGATACGCAGTATTTT. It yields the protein CASSADETTSTDTQYF.

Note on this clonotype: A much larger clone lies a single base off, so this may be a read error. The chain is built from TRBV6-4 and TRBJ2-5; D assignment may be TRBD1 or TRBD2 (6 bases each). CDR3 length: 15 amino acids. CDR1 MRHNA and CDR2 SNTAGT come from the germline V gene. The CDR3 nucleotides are TGTACCAGCAGTGCCCCGACAGGTGCGGGGGAGACCCAGTACTTC. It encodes CTSSAPTGAGETQYF.

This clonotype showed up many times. In DNA form, the CDR3 reads TGCGCCAGCAGCCAAGTGGGGAATAGCAATCAGCCCCAGCATTTT. Translating it yields CASSQVGNSNQPQHF. The chain carries TRBV4-1 and TRBJ1-5; D gene ambiguous. This CDR3 spans 15 amino acids. In germline, CDR1 is MGHRA, CDR2 YSYEKL. The V and J ends lost 1 base and 0 bases respectively, with 7 bases between them.

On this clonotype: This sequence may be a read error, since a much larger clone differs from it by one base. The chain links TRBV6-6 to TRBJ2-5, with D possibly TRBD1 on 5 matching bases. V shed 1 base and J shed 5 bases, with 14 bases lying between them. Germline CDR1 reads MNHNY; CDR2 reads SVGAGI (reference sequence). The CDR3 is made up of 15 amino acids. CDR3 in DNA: TGTGCCAGCAGTTACTTGGGCAGGGCCACGGAGACCCAGTACTTC. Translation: CASSYLGRATETQYF.

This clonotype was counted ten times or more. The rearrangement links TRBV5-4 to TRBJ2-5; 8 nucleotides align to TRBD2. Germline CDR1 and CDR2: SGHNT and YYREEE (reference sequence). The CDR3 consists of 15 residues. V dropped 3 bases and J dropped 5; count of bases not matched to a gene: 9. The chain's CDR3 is CASSSSGGGGETQYF. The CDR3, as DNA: TGTGCCAGCAGCTCGAGCGGGGGAGGCGGGGAGACCCAGTACTTC.

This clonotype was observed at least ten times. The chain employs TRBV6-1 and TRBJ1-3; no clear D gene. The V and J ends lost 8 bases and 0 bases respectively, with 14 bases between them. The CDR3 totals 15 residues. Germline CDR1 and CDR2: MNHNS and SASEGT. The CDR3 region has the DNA TGTGCCAGCCAGAAAATACCGATCTCTGGAAACACCATATATTTT. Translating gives CASQKIPISGNTIYF.

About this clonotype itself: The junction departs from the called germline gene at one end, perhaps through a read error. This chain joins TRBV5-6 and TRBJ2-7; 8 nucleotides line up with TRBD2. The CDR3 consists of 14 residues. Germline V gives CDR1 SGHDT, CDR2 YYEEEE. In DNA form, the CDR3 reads TGTGCCGGCATCCTGCAGACTAGCGTGTACGAGCAATACTTC. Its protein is CAGILQTSVYEQYF.

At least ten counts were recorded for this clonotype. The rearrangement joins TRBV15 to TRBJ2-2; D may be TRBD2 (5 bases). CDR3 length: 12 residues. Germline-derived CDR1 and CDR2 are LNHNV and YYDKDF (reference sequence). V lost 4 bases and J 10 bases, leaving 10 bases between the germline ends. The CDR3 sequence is CATSNWGEELFF. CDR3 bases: TGTGCCACCAGCAACTGGGGAGAGGAGCTGTTTTTT.

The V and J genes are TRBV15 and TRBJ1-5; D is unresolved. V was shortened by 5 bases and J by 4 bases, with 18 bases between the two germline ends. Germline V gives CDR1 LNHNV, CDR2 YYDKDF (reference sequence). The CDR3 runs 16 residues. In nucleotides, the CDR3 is TGTGCCACCAGCCGATGGAGAGAAGTAATAAATCAGCCCCAGCATTTT. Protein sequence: CATSRWREVINQPQHF.

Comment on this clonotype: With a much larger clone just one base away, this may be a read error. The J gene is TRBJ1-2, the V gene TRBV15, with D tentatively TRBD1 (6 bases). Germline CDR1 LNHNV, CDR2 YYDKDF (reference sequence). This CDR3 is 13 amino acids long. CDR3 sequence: CATSGGQFYGCTF. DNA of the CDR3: TGTGCCACCAGCGGAGGACAGTTCTATGGCTGCACCTTC.